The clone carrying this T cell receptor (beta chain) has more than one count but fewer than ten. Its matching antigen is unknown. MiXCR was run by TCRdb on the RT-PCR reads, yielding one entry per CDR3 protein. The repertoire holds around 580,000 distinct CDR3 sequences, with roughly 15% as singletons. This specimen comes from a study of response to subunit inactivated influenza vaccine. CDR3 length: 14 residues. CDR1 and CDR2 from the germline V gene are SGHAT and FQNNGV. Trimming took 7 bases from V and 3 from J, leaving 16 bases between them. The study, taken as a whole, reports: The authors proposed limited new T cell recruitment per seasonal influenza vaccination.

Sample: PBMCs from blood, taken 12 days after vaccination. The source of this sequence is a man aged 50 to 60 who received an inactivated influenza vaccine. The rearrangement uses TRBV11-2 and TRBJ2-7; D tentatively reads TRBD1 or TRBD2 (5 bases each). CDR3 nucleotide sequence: TGTGCCAGCAAGACGGGGACGTTAAGCTACGAGCAGTACTTC. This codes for CASKTGTLSYEQYF.